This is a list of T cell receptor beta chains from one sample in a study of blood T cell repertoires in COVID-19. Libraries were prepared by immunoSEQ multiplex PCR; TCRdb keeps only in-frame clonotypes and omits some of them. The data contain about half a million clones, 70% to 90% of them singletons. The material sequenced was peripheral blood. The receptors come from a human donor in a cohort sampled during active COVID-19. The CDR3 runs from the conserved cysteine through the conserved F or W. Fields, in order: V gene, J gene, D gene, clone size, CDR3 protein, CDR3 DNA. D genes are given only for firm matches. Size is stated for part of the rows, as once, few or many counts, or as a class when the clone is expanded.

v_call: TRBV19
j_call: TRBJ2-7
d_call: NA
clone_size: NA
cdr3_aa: CASSIGPGSGYEQYF
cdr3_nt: TGTGCCAGTAGTATAGGGCCAGGTAGCGGATACGAGCAGTACTTC

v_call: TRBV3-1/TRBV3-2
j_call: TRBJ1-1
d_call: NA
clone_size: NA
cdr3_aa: CASSQGQLTEAFF
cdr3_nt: TGTGCCAGCAGCCAAGGACAGCTCACTGAAGCTTTCTTT

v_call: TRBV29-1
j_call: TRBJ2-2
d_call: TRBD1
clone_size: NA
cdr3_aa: CSVENRRQGATGELFF
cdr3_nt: TGCAGCGTTGAAAACCGAAGACAGGGGGCCACCGGGGAGCTGTTTTTT

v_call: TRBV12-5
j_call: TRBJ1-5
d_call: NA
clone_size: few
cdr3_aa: CASATSQPQHF
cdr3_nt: TGTGCTAGTGCCACCAGTCAGCCCCAGCATTTT

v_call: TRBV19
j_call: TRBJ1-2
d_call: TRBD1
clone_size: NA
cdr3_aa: CASSYDRAYYGYTF
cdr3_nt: TGTGCCAGTAGCTACGACAGGGCATACTATGGCTACACCTTC

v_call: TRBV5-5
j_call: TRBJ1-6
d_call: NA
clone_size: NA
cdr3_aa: CASSPGRVQNSALHF
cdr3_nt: TGTGCCAGCAGTCCGGGCAGGGTCCAAAATTCGGCCCTCCACTTT

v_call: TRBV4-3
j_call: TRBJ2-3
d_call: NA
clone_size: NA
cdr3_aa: CASSQDAGDTDTQYF
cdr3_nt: TGCGCCAGCAGCCAAGATGCAGGGGACACAGATACGCAGTATTTT

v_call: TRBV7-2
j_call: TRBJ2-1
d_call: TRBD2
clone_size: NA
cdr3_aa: CASSLGGSLGNEQFF
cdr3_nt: TGTGCCAGCAGCTTAGGCGGGAGCTTGGGCAATGAGCAGTTCTTC

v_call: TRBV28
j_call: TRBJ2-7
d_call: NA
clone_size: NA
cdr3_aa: CASSVQLYEQYF
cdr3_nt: TGTGCCAGCAGTGTACAGTTATACGAGCAGTACTTC

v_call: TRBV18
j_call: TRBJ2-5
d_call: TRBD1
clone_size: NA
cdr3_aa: CASSPRTGDWETQYF
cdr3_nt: TGTGCCAGCTCACCCAGGACAGGGGATTGGGAGACCCAGTACTTC

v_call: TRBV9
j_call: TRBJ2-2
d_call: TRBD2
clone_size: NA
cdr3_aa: CASSVGLAGFTNTGELFF
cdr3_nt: TGTGCCAGCAGCGTAGGGCTAGCGGGCTTCACTAACACCGGGGAGCTGTTTTTT

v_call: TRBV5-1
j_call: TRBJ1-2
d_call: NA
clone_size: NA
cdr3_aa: CASSLNPGSGGYTF
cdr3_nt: TGCGCCAGCAGCTTGAACCCAGGGTCGGGTGGCTACACCTTC

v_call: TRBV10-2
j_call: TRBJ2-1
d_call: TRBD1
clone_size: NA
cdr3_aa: CASGEGQGYNEQFF
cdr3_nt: TGCGCCAGCGGAGAGGGACAGGGATACAATGAGCAGTTCTTC

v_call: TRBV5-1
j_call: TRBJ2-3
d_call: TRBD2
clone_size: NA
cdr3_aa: CASSVSGRAIDTQYF
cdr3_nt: TGCGCCAGCAGCGTTAGCGGGAGGGCCATAGATACGCAGTATTTT

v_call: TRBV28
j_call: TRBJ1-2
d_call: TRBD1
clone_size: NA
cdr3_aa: CASRRGQTYGYTF
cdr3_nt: TGTGCCAGCCGGAGGGGGCAAACCTATGGCTACACCTTC

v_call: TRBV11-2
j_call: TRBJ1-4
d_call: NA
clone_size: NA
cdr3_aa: CASSAELTGREKLFF
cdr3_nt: TGTGCCAGCAGCGCTGAACTAACAGGGAGAGAAAAACTGTTTTTT

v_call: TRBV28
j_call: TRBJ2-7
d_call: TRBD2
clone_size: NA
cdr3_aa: CASSSLLAGAYEQYF
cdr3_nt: TGTGCCAGCAGTTCCCTCTTAGCGGGAGCCTACGAGCAGTACTTC

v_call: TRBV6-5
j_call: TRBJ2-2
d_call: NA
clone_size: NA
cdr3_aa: CASSFRQEYTGELFF
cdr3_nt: TGTGCCAGCAGCTTCCGACAGGAATACACCGGGGAGCTGTTTTTT

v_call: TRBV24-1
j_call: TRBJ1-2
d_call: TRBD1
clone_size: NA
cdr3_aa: CATSDPTGAYGYTF
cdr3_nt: TGTGCCACCAGTGATCCGACAGGGGCCTATGGCTACACCTTC

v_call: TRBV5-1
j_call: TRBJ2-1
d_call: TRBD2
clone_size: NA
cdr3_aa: CASSGGLAGVTNEQFF
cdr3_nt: TGCGCCAGCAGCGGAGGACTAGCGGGAGTTACGAATGAGCAGTTCTTC

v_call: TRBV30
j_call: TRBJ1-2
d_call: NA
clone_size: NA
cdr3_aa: CAWSLRWRGADYGYTF
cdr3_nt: TGTGCCTGGAGTCTTCGTTGGAGGGGCGCAGACTATGGCTACACCTTC

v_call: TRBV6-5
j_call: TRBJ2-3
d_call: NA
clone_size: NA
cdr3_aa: CAVRGPHPDTQYF
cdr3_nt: TGTGCCGTCAGGGGACCCCACCCCGATACGCAGTATTTT

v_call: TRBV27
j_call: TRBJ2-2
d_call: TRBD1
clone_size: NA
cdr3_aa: CASRRPGQGWTGELFF
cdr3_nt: TGTGCCAGCAGACGACCGGGACAGGGGTGGACCGGGGAGCTGTTTTTT

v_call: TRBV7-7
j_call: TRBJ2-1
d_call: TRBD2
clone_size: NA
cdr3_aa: CASSSNPVAGVGEQFF
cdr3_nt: TGTGCTAGCAGCTCCAACCCAGTAGCGGGAGTGGGTGAGCAGTTCTTC

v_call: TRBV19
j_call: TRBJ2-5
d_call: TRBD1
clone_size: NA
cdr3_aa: CASTRDRAGKTQYF
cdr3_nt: TGTGCCAGTACGAGGGACAGGGCTGGAAAGACCCAGTACTTC

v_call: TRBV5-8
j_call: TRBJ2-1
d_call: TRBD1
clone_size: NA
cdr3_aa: CASSARDRFRWDEQFF
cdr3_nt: TGTGCCAGCAGCGCCCGGGACAGGTTCCGCTGGGATGAGCAGTTCTTC

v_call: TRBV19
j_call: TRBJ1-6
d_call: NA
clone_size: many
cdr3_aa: CASTPGGYSPLHF
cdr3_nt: TGTGCCAGCACCCCGGGGGGCTACTCACCCCTCCACTTT

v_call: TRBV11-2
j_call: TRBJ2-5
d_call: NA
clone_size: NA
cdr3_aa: CASSYINSGETQYF
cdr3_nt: TGTGCCAGCAGCTATATTAACAGCGGGGAGACCCAGTACTTC

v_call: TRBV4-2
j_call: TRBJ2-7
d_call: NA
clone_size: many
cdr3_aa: CASSHDSRSYEQYF
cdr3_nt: TGTGCCAGCAGCCACGACTCAAGATCCTACGAGCAGTACTTC

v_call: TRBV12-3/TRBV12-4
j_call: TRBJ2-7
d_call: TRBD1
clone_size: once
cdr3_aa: CASIVGQGKEQYF
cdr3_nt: TGTGCCAGCATTGTGGGACAGGGAAAGGAGCAGTACTTC

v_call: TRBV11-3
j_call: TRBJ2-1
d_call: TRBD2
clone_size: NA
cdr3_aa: CASSLGVAGTFDEQFF
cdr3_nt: TGTGCCAGCAGCTTAGGGGTAGCGGGAACCTTCGATGAGCAGTTCTTC

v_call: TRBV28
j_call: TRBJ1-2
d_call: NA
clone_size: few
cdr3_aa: CASTEGGGRNIKGYTF
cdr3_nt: TGTGCCAGCACCGAAGGGGGGGGCAGGAATATTAAAGGCTACACCTTC

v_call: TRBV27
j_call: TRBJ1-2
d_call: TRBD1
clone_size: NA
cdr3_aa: CASSLDRGQSYGYTF
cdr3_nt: TGTGCCAGCAGTTTAGACAGGGGGCAGAGCTATGGCTACACCTTC

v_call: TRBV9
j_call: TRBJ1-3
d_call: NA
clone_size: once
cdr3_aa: CASSVSVSPDSGNTIYF
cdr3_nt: TGTGCCAGCAGCGTAAGTGTCAGTCCCGACTCTGGAAACACCATATATTTT